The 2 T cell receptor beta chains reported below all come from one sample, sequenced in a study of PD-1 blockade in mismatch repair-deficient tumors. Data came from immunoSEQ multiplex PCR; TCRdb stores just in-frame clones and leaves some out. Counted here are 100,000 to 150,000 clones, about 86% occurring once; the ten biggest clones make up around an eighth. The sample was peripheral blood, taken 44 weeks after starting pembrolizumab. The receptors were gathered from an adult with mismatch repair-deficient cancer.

CDR3 in DNA: TGCGCCAGCAGCACAAGTGTGTTGGTTACCAATGAGCAGTTCTTC. This gives the protein CASSTSVLVTNEQFF. V and J are TRBV4-1 and TRBJ2-1; D not resolved. The CDR3 runs to 15 residues. Trimming cost V 5 bases and J 6 bases, with 17 bases left between them. Germline CDR1 reads MGHRA; CDR2 reads YSYEKL.

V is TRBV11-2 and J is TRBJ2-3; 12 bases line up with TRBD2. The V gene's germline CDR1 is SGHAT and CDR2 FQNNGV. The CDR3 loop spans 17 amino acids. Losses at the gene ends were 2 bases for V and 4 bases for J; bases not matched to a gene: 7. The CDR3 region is CASSLYPRTSGADTQYF. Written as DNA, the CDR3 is TGTGCCAGCAGCTTATATCCCCGGACTAGCGGGGCAGATACGCAGTATTTT. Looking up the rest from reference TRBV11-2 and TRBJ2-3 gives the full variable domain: EAGVAQSPRYKIIEKRQSVAFWCNPISGHATLYWYQQILGQGPKLLIQFQNNGVVDDSQLPKDRFSAERLKGVDSTLKIQPAKLEDSAVYLCASSLYPRTSGADTQYFGPGTRLTVL.